This T cell receptor (beta chain) was retrieved from a study of blood T cell repertoires in COVID-19. About the study: There were acute and convalescent COVID-19 samples, and they came from the United States, Italy and Spain. T cells, B-cell-depleted T cells, or PBMCs supplied cDNA or gDNA.

The Seattle patients, enrolled during active infection, were followed longitudinally. This CDR3 is built from 16 residues. Trimming shortened V by 1 base and J by 2 bases, and 13 bases separated the two germline ends. Per the germline V gene, CDR1 is SGHDT and CDR2 is YYEEEE. The authors' processing: Amplification of reference gene primers was used by the study to estimate nucleated cell counts. Some clones are missing from TCRdb's copy, which holds only in-frame ones; the method was immunoSEQ multiplex PCR. V and J calls plus clone size are reproduced from that table; the DNA served to infer D and trimming. The repertoire holds over 70,000 clones, with roughly 92% as singletons.

This TCR came from a man between 45 and 60 years old with COVID-19, enrolled during active disease. The V call is TRBV5-6, the J call TRBJ1-3; a possible D gene is TRBD1 (6 bases). The sample comprised peripheral blood. The CDR3 loop is CASSLLGEGAGNTIYF. CDR3 in DNA: TGTGCCAGCAGCTTGCTGGGCGAGGGGGCTGGAAACACCATATATTTT.